The clone carrying this T cell receptor (beta chain) occurred once. Its target is not known. Method: immunoSEQ multiplex PCR; TCRdb's copy keeps in-frame clones and lacks some. The sample has around 150,000 clones, about 92% seen once; the top ten hold approximately 3.5%. This record belongs to a study of T cell responses to AZD1222 COVID-19 vaccine. Study-wide findings and caveats: Donors were largely white British and mainly female; clonal diversity was possibly underestimated. Of the AZD1222 recipients, only 5 or 6 were seropositive at baseline.

The germline V gene has CDR1 KGHSH and CDR2 LQKENI. The V and J ends lost 6 bases and 1 base respectively, with 13 bases between them. The CDR3 is 14 residues long. Pooling of second doses given at about 4 or about 12 weeks was done. The sequenced sample was peripheral blood, obtained 28 days after the second AZD1222 dose. This clonotype was sampled from an adult who received the AZD1222 COVID-19 vaccine. This chain uses TRBV18 with TRBJ2-7; D is unresolved. CDR3 DNA: TGTGCCAGCTCCCCTGGAGTACGGTCCTACGAGCAGTACTTC. The encoded protein is CASSPGVRSYEQYF.